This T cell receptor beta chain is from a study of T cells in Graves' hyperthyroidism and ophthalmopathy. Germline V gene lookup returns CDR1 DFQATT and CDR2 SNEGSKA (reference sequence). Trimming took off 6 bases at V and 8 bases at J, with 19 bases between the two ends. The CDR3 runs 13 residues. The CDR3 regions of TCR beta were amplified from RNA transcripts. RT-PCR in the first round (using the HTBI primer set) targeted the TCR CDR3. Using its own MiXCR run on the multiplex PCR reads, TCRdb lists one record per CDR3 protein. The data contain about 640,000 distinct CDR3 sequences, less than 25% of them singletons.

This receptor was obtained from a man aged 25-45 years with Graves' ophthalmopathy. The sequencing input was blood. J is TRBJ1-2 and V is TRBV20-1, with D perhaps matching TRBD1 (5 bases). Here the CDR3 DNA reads TGCAGTGCCTCCGACCAAGCCGGGGGAGGCTACACCTTC. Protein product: CSASDQAGGGYTF.